This TCR beta chain derives from a study of graft-versus-host responses after intestinal transplantation. Of note for this clone: As yet, its antigen is unknown.

Some clones are missing from TCRdb's copy, which holds only in-frame ones; the method was immunoSEQ multiplex PCR. The data contain around 120,000 clones, 85% to 95% of them singletons. The CDR3 contains 16 residues. V shed 0 bases and J shed 3 bases, with 12 bases lying between them. From germline, CDR1 is SGHDN and CDR2 FVKESK. This chain joins TRBV14 and TRBJ2-1; D possibly corresponds to TRBD1 (7 bases). Sequenced material: unstimulated CD8+ T cells sorted from spleen or lymph node cells, taken before intestinal transplant. The origin of this receptor is a human donor who received an intestinal transplant. The CDR3 is CASSQEGGGLYNEQFF. CDR3 DNA: TGTGCCAGCAGCCAAGAAGGAGGGGGCCTCTACAATGAGCAGTTCTTC.